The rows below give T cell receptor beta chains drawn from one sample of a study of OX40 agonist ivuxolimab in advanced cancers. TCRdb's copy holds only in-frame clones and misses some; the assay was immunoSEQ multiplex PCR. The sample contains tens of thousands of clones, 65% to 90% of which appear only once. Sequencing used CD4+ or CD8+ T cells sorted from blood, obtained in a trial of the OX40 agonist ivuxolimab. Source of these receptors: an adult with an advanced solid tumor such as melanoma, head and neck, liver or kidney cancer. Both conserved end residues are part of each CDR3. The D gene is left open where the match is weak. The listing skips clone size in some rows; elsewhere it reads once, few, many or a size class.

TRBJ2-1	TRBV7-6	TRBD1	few	TGTGCCAGCGGTCGGGACAGGGCCCGAGGGGAGCAGTTCTTC	CASGRDRARGEQFF
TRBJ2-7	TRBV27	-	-	TGTGCCAGCGGGGTTTTCCGGTACGAGCAGTACTTC	CASGVFRYEQYF
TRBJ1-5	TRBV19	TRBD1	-	TGTGCCAGTAGTGAGGGACAGGGGGAATGGGAGCCCCAGCATTTT	CASSEGQGEWEPQHF
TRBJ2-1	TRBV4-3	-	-	TGCGCCAGCAGCCAAGACCTCGAGCCCCCATACAATGAGCAGTTCTTC	CASSQDLEPPYNEQFF
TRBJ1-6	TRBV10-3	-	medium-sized	TGTGCCATCAGTGAGTCCCCAGGGAGGGATAATTCACCCCTCCACTTT	CAISESPGRDNSPLHF
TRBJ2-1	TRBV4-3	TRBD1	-	TGCGCCAGCAGCACCCACCCCAGGGGGCTCTACAATGAGCAGTTCTTC	CASSTHPRGLYNEQFF
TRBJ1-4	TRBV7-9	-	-	TGTGCCAGCAGCCCCAGTATGAGGGTACAGGATGAAAAACTGTTTTTT	CASSPSMRVQDEKLFF
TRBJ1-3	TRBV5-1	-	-	TGCGCCAGCACTTCCCAGGGAGGCGGAAACACCATATATTTT	CASTSQGGGNTIYF
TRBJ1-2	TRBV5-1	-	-	TGCGCCAGCAGCCCCCTAGACACCTTCAACTATGGCTACACCTTC	CASSPLDTFNYGYTF
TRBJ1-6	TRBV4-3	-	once	TGCGCCAGCAGCCAAGATCCACACTCCCTCTCCTATAATTCACCCCTCCACTTT	CASSQDPHSLSYNSPLHF
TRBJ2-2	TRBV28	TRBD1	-	TGTGCCAGCACCCTACGGCCGGGACAGGGGAGCGGGGAGCTGTTTTTT	CASTLRPGQGSGELFF
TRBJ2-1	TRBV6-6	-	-	TGTGCCAGCAGTTACGGGTGGAGTGAGCAGTTCTTC	CASSYGWSEQFF
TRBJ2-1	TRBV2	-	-	TGTGCCAGCAGTCGGGAGACAGAGACCTACAATGAGCAGTTCTTC	CASSRETETYNEQFF
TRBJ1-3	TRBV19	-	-	TGTGCCAGTAGTATCACGGACGCCCTCTCTGGAAACACCATATATTTT	CASSITDALSGNTIYF
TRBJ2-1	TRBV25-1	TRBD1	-	TGTGCCAGCAGTGACCACGGGACAGGGACATACAATGAGCAGTTCTTC	CASSDHGTGTYNEQFF
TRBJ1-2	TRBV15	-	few	TGTGCCACCAGCAGCGGGGGGAATCTTAACTATGGCTACACCTTC	CATSSGGNLNYGYTF
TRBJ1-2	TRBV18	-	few	TGTGCCAGCTCACCCGCCCGGGGTTATGTCTATGGCTACACCTTC	CASSPARGYVYGYTF
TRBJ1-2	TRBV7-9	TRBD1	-	TGTGCCAGCAGCCTAGGACAGGGCCATGGCTACACCTTC	CASSLGQGHGYTF
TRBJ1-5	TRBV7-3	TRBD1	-	TGTGCCAGCAGCCCGAGGACAGGGTTTTACAATCAGCCCCAGCATTTT	CASSPRTGFYNQPQHF
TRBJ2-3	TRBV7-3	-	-	TGTGCCAGCAGCTTGCAAGTAAGCTACACAGATACGCAGTATTTT	CASSLQVSYTDTQYF
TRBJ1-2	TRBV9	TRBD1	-	TGTGCCAGCAGCGTAGAGGGACAGCCTAAAGTTGATGGCTACACCTTC	CASSVEGQPKVDGYTF
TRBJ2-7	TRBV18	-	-	TGTGCCAGCTCACCACCGGGCCAGACCTACGAGCAGTACTTC	CASSPPGQTYEQYF
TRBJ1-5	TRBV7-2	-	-	TGTGCCAGCACCTATCCTAGTCAGCCCCAGCATTTT	CASTYPSQPQHF
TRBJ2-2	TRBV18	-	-	TGTGCCAGCTCACCCCCAGGGGCGAACACCGGGGAGCTGTTTTTT	CASSPPGANTGELFF
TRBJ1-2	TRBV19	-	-	TGTGCCAGTAGTATAGTAATGGGTGGCTATGGCTACACCTTC	CASSIVMGGYGYTF
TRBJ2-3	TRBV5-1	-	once	TGCGCCACCCGGGACTCAGCAGATACGCAGTATTTT	CATRDSADTQYF
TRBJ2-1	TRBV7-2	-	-	TGTGCCGGCGTAGTTTCGGGGATCAATGAGCAGTTCTTC	CAGVVSGINEQFF
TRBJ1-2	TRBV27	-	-	TGTGCCAGCAGTCCATTGGGGCGGGAGGGAAACTATGGCTACACCTTC	CASSPLGREGNYGYTF
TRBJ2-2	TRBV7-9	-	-	TGTGCCAGCAGCTCTGACTACACCGGGGAGCTGTTTTTT	CASSSDYTGELFF
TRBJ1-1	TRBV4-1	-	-	TGCGCCAGCAGCCCCCCCCGCCTCCGCACTGAAGCTTTCTTT	CASSPPRLRTEAFF
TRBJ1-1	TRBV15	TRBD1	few	TGTGCCACCAGCAGAGGGGCAGGGGGCACTGAAGCTTTCTTT	CATSRGAGGTEAFF
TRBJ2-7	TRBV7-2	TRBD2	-	TGTGCCAGCAGCTCCAAAGCGGGGGGGCCTGGGGAGCAGTACTTC	CASSSKAGGPGEQYF
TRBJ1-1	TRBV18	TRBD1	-	TGTGCCAGCTCAGTCAGGCGTGGGCCAGGGGGCACTGAAGCTTTCTTT	CASSVRRGPGGTEAFF
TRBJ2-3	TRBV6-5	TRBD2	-	TGTGCCAGCAGTCGTAGCGGGGGGGCCGCAGATACGCAGTATTTT	CASSRSGGAADTQYF
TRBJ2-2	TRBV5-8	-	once	TGTGCCAGCAGCTTGCTAGGGCGGCAAACCGGGGAGCTGTTTTTT	CASSLLGRQTGELFF
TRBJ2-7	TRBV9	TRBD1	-	TGTGCCAGCAGTGGTGGGACAGCTTACGAGCAGTACTTC	CASSGGTAYEQYF
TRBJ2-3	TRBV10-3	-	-	TGTGCCATCAGTTCGTCCGAAACTAGCACAGATACGCAGTATTTT	CAISSSETSTDTQYF
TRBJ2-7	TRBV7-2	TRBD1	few	TGTGCCAGCAGCACTCGGGACAGGTACGAGCAGTACTTC	CASSTRDRYEQYF
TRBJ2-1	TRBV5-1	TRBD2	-	TGCGCCAGCAGCTCCCCCGGCGGGGGGGTAGGGGGTGAGCAGTTCTTC	CASSSPGGGVGGEQFF
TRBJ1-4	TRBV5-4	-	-	TGTGCCAGCAGCTTTGGAGCCCGGGAAAAACTGTTTTTT	CASSFGAREKLFF
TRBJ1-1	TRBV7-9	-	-	TGTGCCAGCAGCTTTGGGGGCTTCGGGAACACTGAAGCTTTCTTT	CASSFGGFGNTEAFF
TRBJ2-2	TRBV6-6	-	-	TGTGCCAGCAGTTACCCGGGACTTGCCGGGGAGCTGTTTTTT	CASSYPGLAGELFF
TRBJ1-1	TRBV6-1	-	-	TGTGCCAGCAGTGCGGCCAGGGGGAACACTGAAGCTTTCTTT	CASSAARGNTEAFF
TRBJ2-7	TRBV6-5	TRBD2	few	TGTGCCAGCAGCCGAACCAAGAGGGGAGGGTACGAGCAGTACTTC	CASSRTKRGGYEQYF
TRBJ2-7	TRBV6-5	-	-	TGTGCCAGCAGTAACCGACACTTGTCCTACGAGCAGTACTTC	CASSNRHLSYEQYF